The entry that follows covers one TCR beta chain sequence. This entry belongs to a study of blood T cells in healthy people across ages. V gave up 8 bases and J gave up 1 base; unmatched junction bases: 6. There are 14 residues in the CDR3. CDR1 MGHRA and CDR2 YSYEKL come from the germline V gene. For the second PCR, which ran for about 6 to 11 cycles, a sample-barcoded 5' primer and a J-beta primer mix were used. TCRdb reanalysed the 5' RACE reads using MiXCR and keeps one entry per CDR3 protein. The sample has about 1.4 million distinct CDR3 sequences; approximately 63% are singletons. The specimen was blood. The gene calls are TRBV4-1 and TRBJ2-3; 7 nucleotides agree with TRBD2. This TCR was sampled from a man younger than 35 in good health. The CDR3 loop is CASGGVFGTDTQYF. CDR3 coding DNA: TGCGCCAGCGGGGGGGTCTTCGGCACAGATACGCAGTATTTT.